This T cell receptor (beta chain) was retrieved from a study of CD8 T cells in ankylosing spondylitis. Study outcomes and limitations: The authors found the disease-linked clones to be CD8+ and relatively rare in peripheral blood. Seemingly distinctive of ankylosing spondylitis blood was a TCR beta motif formed by eight highly homologous variants.

The CDR3 length is 15 residues. Germline lookup yields CDR1 MNHEY and CDR2 SVGAGI. The V end lost 2 bases, the J end lost 3 bases, and 10 bases lay between the germline ends. TCRdb re-called the 5' RACE reads with MiXCR, one entry per CDR3 protein. The repertoire holds some 240,000 distinct CDR3 sequences, with around 7.9% as singletons. This clonotype was recorded many times. Its antigen remains unidentified. This sequence was found in a male donor with ankylosing spondylitis. The V and J genes are TRBV6-5 and TRBJ1-4; D not resolved. Source material: blood, either unsorted or a sorted T cell fraction (not recorded which). The chain's CDR3 is CASSYGGFANEKLFF. CDR3 nucleotide sequence: TGTGCCAGCAGTTACGGAGGATTTGCTAATGAAAAACTGTTTTTT.